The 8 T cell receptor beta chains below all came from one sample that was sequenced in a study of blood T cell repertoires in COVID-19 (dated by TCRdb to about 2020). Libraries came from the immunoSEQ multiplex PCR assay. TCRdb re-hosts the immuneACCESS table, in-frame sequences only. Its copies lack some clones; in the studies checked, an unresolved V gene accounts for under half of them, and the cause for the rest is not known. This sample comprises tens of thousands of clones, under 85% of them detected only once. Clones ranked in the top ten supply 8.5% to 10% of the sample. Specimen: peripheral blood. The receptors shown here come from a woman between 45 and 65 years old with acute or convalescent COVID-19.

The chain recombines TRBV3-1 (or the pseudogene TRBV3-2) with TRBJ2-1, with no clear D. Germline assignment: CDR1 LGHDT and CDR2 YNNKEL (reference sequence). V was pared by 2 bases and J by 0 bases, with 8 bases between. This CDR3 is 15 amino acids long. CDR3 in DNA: TGTGCCAGCAGCCAAACAAGAAGCTCCTACAATGAGCAGTTCTTC. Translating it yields CASSQTRSSYNEQFF.

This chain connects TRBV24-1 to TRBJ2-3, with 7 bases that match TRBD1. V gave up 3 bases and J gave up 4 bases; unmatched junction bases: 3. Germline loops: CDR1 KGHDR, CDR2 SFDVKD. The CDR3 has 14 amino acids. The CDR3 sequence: CATSDHRGPDTQYF. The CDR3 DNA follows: TGTGCCACCAGTGATCACAGGGGCCCAGATACGCAGTATTTT.

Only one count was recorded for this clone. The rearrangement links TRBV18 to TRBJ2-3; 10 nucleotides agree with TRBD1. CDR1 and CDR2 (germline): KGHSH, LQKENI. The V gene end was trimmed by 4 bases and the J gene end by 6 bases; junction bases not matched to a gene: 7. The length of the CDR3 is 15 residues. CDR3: CASSRTTGGSDTQYF. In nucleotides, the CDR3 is TGTGCCAGCTCACGGACGACAGGGGGCTCTGATACGCAGTATTTT.

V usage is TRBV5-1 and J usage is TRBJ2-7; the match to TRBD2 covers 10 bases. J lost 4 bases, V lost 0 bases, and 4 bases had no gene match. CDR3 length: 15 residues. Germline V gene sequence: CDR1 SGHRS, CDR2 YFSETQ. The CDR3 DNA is TGCGCCAGCAGCTTGGTTCTAGCGGGAGATTACGAGCAGTACTTC. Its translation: CASSLVLAGDYEQYF.

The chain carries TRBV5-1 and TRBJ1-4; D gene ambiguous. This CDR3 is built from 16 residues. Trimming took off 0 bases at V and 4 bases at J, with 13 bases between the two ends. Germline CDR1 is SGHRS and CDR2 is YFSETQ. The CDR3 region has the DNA TGCGCCAGCAGCTTGGGCACCGGGTCATTTAATGAAAAACTGTTTTTT. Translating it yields CASSLGTGSFNEKLFF.

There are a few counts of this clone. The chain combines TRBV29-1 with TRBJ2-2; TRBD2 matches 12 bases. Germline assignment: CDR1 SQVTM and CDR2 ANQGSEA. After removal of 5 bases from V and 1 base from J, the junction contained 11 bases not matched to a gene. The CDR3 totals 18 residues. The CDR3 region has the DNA TGCAGCGTTCAGGGAGGGACTAGCGGGTTCCTGAACACCGGGGAGCTGTTTTTT. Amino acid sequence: CSVQGGTSGFLNTGELFF.

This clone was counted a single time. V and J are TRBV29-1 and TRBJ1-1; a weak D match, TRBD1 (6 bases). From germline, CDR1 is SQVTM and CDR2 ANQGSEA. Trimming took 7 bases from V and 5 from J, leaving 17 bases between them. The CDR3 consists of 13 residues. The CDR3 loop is CSAPLGARTEAFF. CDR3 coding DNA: TGCAGCGCGCCTTTGGGGGCGAGGACTGAAGCTTTCTTT.

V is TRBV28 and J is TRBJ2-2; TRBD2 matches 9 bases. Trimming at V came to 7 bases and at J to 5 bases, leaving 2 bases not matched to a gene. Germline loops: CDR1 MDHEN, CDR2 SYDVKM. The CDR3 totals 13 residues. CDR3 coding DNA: TGTGCCAGCAATAGCGGGAGTACCGGGGAGCTGTTTTTT. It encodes CASNSGSTGELFF.